This entry lists 9 T cell receptor beta chains sequenced from one sample in a study of cytomegalovirus exposure and HLA in healthy donors (dated by TCRdb to 2016 to 2017). To prepare the library, the immunoSEQ multiplex PCR assay was applied. This immuneACCESS table, as held by TCRdb, lists in-frame sequences with V and J called but not all clones. Of the missing ones, under half trace to an unresolved V gene in checked studies; the others have no known cause. In this sample the table shows 150,000 to 250,000 clones, about 81% of which occur a single time. The top ten hold around 1.2% of the sample. Sequences were obtained from PBMCs. The receptors shown here come from a young woman in good health and CMV-seronegative.

Comments on this clone: An end of the junction differs from the germline gene, which may be a read error. This sequence joins TRBV9 and TRBJ2-2, with TRBD1 as a possible D gene (6 bases). This CDR3 has 16 residues. Germline V lookup: CDR1 SGDLS, CDR2 YYNGEE. Here the CDR3 DNA reads TGTGCCAGCAGCGTTTGGGCAGGGGCGAATACCGGGGAGCTGTTTTTT. Amino acids: CASSVWAGANTGELFF.

This clone was recorded only once. The chain links TRBV6-4 to TRBJ2-3, with 11 bases matching TRBD2. This CDR3 spans 15 amino acids. With V trimmed by 5 bases and J by 5 bases, 6 bases remained unmatched. CDR1 is MRHNA, CDR2 SNTAGT, per germline. The CDR3, as DNA: TGTGCCAGCAGTCTTCTAGCGGGGGGACGAGATACGCAGTATTTT. Residues: CASSLLAGGRDTQYF.

This clone was seen only a few times. This sequence joins TRBV2 and TRBJ2-7, with 10 bases aligning to TRBD1. Germline V lookup: CDR1 SNHLY, CDR2 FYNNEI. V shed 7 bases, J shed 3 bases, and the junction held 3 bases outside the gene matches. The CDR3 covers 13 residues. As DNA, the CDR3 is TGTGCCAGCATCCGGGACAGGGGCTACGAGCAGTACTTC. Amino acid sequence: CASIRDRGYEQYF.

This clone was seen only once. Different DNA sequences within this sample yield the same CDR3. The CDR3, as DNA: TGCAGCGTGAGACAGGGATCCGGAAACACCATATATTTT. This encodes CSVRQGSGNTIYF. V and J are TRBV29-1 and TRBJ1-3, with TRBD1 identical over 7 bases. This CDR3 has 13 amino acids. The V and J ends lost 6 bases and 4 bases, in that order; junction bases with no gene match: 6. CDR1 is SQVTM, CDR2 ANQGSEA, per germline. Looking up the rest from reference TRBV29-1 and TRBJ1-3 gives the full variable domain: SAVISQKPSRDICQRGTSLTIQCQVDSQVTMMFWYRQQPGQSLTLIATANQGSEATYESGFVIDKFPISRPNLTFSTLTVSNMSPEDSSIYLCSVRQGSGNTIYFGEGSWLTVV.

This chain links TRBV27 with TRBJ2-7, with TRBD1 as a possible D gene (7 bases). In germline, CDR1 is MNHEY, CDR2 SMNVEV (reference sequence). This CDR3 has 15 residues. V lost 4 bases, J lost 4 bases, and 17 bases lay in between. CDR3 DNA sequence: TGTGCCAGCAGTTGGACTGGAGGGGGCATTTACGAGCAGTACTTC. This translates into CASSWTGGGIYEQYF.

The gene calls are TRBV5-4 and TRBJ2-2, with no clear D. Germline V gene sequence: CDR1 SGHNT, CDR2 YYREEE (reference sequence). CDR3 length: 15 amino acids. The ends were cut back, 1 base at V and 4 bases at J, with 11 bases in the middle. CDR3 DNA: TGTGCCAGCAGCTTGTTCACGTGGAGCACCGGGGAGCTGTTTTTT. Its translation is CASSLFTWSTGELFF.

The rearrangement uses TRBV10-2 and TRBJ1-6, with D possibly being TRBD1 (6 bases). Germline V gene sequence: CDR1 WSHSY, CDR2 SAAADI. This CDR3 contains 14 residues. Trimming took 3 bases from V and 10 from J, leaving 13 bases between them. The CDR3 DNA sequence: TGCGCCAGCAGTGAAGGGGGGGCTAAATCACCCCTCCACTTT. It specifies CASSEGGAKSPLHF.

This chain connects TRBV5-6 to TRBJ2-1; 7 nucleotides agree with TRBD2. Germline-derived CDR1 and CDR2 are SGHDT and YYEEEE. The CDR3 runs 15 residues. Trimming removed 4 bases from V and 3 bases from J; junction bases left unmatched: 7. The CDR3, as DNA: TGTGCCAGCAGCGGGTCTAGCGGAGACTACAATGAGCAGTTCTTC. This sequence encodes CASSGSSGDYNEQFF.

The chain is built from TRBV11-2 and TRBJ2-7; the D is unclear. Deletions cut 5 bases from V and 4 bases from J, with 9 bases between. In germline, CDR1 is SGHAT, CDR2 FQNNGV. The length of the CDR3 is 12 residues. The CDR3 sequence is CASSPRSYEQYF. The CDR3 nucleotides are TGTGCCAGCAGCCCACGGTCATACGAGCAGTACTTC.